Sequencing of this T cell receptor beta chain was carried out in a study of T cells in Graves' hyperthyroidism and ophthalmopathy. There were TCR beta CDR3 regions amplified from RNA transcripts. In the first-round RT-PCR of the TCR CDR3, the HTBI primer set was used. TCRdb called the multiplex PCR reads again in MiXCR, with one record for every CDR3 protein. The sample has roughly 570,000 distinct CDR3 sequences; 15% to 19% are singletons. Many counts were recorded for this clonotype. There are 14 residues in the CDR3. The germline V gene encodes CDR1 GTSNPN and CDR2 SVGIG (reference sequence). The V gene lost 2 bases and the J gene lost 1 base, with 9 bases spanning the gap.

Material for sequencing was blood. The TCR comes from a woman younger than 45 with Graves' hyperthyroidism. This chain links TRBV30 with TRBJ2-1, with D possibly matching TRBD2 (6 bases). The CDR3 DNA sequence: TGTGCCTGGAGTTCGGGAGCGTCCTACAATGAGCAGTTCTTC. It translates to CAWSSGASYNEQFF.